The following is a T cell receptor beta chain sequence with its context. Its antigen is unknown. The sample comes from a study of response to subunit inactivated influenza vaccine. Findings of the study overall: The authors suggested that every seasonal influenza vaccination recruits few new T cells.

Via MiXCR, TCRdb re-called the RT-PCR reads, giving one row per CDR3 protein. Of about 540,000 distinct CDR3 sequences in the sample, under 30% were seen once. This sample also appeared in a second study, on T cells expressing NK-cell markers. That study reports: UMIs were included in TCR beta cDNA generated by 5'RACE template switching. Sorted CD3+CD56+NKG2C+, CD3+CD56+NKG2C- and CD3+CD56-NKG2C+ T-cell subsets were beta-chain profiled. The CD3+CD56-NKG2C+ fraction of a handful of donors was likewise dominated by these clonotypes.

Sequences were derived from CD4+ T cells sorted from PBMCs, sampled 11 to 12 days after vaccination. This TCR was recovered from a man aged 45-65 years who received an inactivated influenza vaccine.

CDR3 residues: CASSSAGPSYNEQFF. Written as DNA, the CDR3 is TGTGCCAGCAGCTCCGCCGGGCCCTCCTACAATGAGCAGTTCTTC. This sequence joins TRBV7-2 and TRBJ2-1, with D hard to call. Per the germline V gene, CDR1 is SGHTA and CDR2 is FQGNSA. The CDR3 totals 15 residues. Between the trimmed V and J ends, which lost 4 bases and 0 bases, there was a span of 10 bases.